One and the same sample provided the 14 T cell receptor beta chains below, sequenced in a study of response to subunit inactivated influenza vaccine. TCRdb analysed the RT-PCR reads with MiXCR anew, one entry per CDR3 protein. The top ten clones hold approximately 10% of a sample with hundreds of thousands of distinct CDR3 sequences, about 18% of them seen once. Specimen: PBMCs from blood, collected 4 to 6 days after vaccination. All receptors come from a man aged 50 to 60 who received an inactivated influenza vaccine.

This clonotype was found many times. The rearrangement uses TRBV29-1 and TRBJ1-4; no definite D call. This CDR3 is built from 11 residues. CDR1 and CDR2 (germline): SQVTM, ANQGSEA. Trimming removed 5 bases from V and 10 bases from J, with 11 bases in between. The CDR3 nucleotides are TGCAGCGTTCGGTATACGGGAAAACTGTTTTTT. Its translation: CSVRYTGKLFF. Full variable domain (remainder filled in from reference TRBV29-1 and TRBJ1-4): SAVISQKPSRDICQRGTSLTIQCQVDSQVTMMFWYRQQPGQSLTLIATANQGSEATYESGFVIDKFPISRPNLTFSTLTVSNMSPEDSSIYLCSVRYTGKLFFGSGTQLSVL.

This clonotype was seen repeatedly, ten times or more. The chain employs TRBV7-2 and TRBJ2-3; 7 bases are shared with TRBD2. The J segment lost 5 bases and the V segment lost 0 bases, leaving 2 bases of the junction unmatched. Germline V CDR1 and CDR2: SGHTA, FQGNSA. The CDR3 sequence is 14 residues long. The CDR3 DNA reads as TGTGCCAGCAGCTTAGCCGGGGGGTTAGATACGCAGTATTTT. This sequence encodes CASSLAGGLDTQYF.

This clonotype came up a few times. The CDR3 loop is CASSQGRVYEQYF. In DNA, the CDR3 is TGCGCCAGCAGCCAAGGCCGGGTCTACGAGCAGTACTTC. The chain is built from TRBV4-1 and TRBJ2-7; D is uncertain. This CDR3 is built from 13 residues. Germline V lookup: CDR1 MGHRA, CDR2 YSYEKL. Deletions cut 1 base from V and 3 bases from J, with 7 bases between.

This clonotype was found a few times. The CDR3 here is CASSLTRDRVTGELFF. The CDR3, as DNA: TGTGCCAGCAGTCTAACCCGGGACAGGGTAACCGGGGAGCTGTTTTTT. V is TRBV28 and J is TRBJ2-2; 9 nucleotides align to TRBD1. Germline CDR1 MDHEN, CDR2 SYDVKM. V shed 5 bases and J 5 bases; nucleotides not matched to a gene: 9. The CDR3 totals 16 residues.

The rearrangement links TRBV24-1 to TRBJ2-3, with 8 bases identical to TRBD2. The CDR3 runs to 15 residues. Germline CDR1 and CDR2: KGHDR and SFDVKD. Trimming removed 4 bases from V and 6 bases from J; junction bases left unmatched: 8. CDR3 residues: CATSDLGRATDTQYF. CDR3 in DNA: TGTGCCACCAGTGACCTCGGGAGGGCCACTGATACGCAGTATTTT.

The chain links TRBV12-3 or TRBV12-4 to TRBJ2-2; D possibly corresponds to TRBD2 (5 bases). Trimming removed 3 bases from V and 4 bases from J, with 15 bases in between. The CDR3 contains 16 residues. The CDR3 protein is CASSFIVGRGTGELFF. CDR3 in DNA: TGTGCCAGCAGTTTTATTGTCGGACGGGGCACCGGGGAGCTGTTTTTT.

This chain uses TRBV10-1 with TRBJ1-2; D gene ambiguous. The germline gives CDR1 WNHNN, CDR2 SYGVQD (reference sequence). V dropped 5 bases and J dropped 0 bases, with 13 bases sitting between them. The CDR3 has 15 residues. For the CDR3, the DNA is TGCGCCAGCAGTCCAGGAGTCCGTACTAACTATGGCTACACCTTC. Its protein product is CASSPGVRTNYGYTF.

This chain links TRBV10-3 with TRBJ2-5; D may be TRBD2 (6 bases). Germline CDR1 and CDR2: ENHRY and SYGVKD. This CDR3 spans 14 amino acids. Trimming took off 8 bases at V and 2 bases at J, with 15 bases between the two ends. The CDR3 bases are TGTGCCATCGGTGGCACCAGCGGGCAAGAGACCCAGTACTTC. This gives the protein CAIGGTSGQETQYF.

This clonotype appeared a few times. The CDR3 DNA follows: TGCAGTGCTAGAGAGGTCCCAGATACGCAGTATTTT. It specifies CSAREVPDTQYF. The chain couples TRBV20-1 to TRBJ2-3, with D uncertain. V gave up 0 bases and J gave up 4 bases, with 5 bases separating them. The length of the CDR3 is 12 residues. Germline assignment: CDR1 DFQATT and CDR2 SNEGSKA (reference sequence).

V gene TRBV9 combines with J gene TRBJ1-2, with D possibly being TRBD1 (5 bases). CDR3 length: 15 amino acids. V was shortened by 0 bases and J by 4 bases, with 13 bases between the two germline ends. Germline V gene lookup returns CDR1 SGDLS and CDR2 YYNGEE. The CDR3 DNA reads as TGTGCCAGCAGCGTAGGTGTCGGGGCTGGCTATGGCTACACCTTC. It translates to CASSVGVGAGYGYTF.

This clonotype appeared a few times. J is TRBJ2-1 and V is TRBV29-1; the match to TRBD2 covers 8 bases. CDR3 length: 15 residues. V lost 4 bases to trimming and J lost 4 bases; unmatched junction nucleotides: 9. Germline CDR1 and CDR2: SQVTM and ANQGSEA. CDR3 nucleotides: TGCAGCGTTGTTCGGGGGGGACGACGATACAATGAGCAGTTCTTC. Its protein product is CSVVRGGRRYNEQFF.

In its sample, this clonotype was seen a few times. J is TRBJ2-7 and V is TRBV9; 8 positions match TRBD1. Germline loops: CDR1 SGDLS, CDR2 YYNGEE. CDR3 size: 15 residues. Trimming took 6 bases from V and 7 from J; bases not matched to a gene: 15. CDR3 residues: CASTRGGQGAGEQYF. For the CDR3, the DNA is TGTGCCAGCACCCGAGGCGGGCAGGGGGCTGGTGAGCAGTACTTC.

This clonotype was seen ten or more times. This chain uses TRBV15 with TRBJ2-3, with D uncertain. The CDR3 contains 15 residues. V lost 0 bases, J lost 4 bases, and 11 bases lay in between. The germline gives CDR1 LNHNV, CDR2 YYDKDF (reference sequence). CDR3: CATSRDPGWSDTQYF. Here the CDR3 DNA reads TGTGCCACCAGCAGAGACCCGGGTTGGTCAGATACGCAGTATTTT.

This clonotype was seen more than once but under ten times. The chain couples TRBV6-2 or TRBV6-3 to TRBJ2-1; 7 nucleotides line up with TRBD2. V gave up 7 bases and J gave up 1 base; unmatched junction bases: 7. The CDR3 has 15 residues. From germline, CDR1 is MNHEY and CDR2 SVGEGT. CDR3 nucleotides: TGTGCCAGCAAACAGGCGGGAGAATCCTACAATGAGCAGTTCTTC. Translated: CASKQAGESYNEQFF.